The next 7 T cell receptor beta chains were all read from a single sample in a study of Ad26.COV2.S vaccination and SARS-CoV-2 variants. Treatment meaning: about 20 received Ad26.COV2.S at low or high dose, single or two shots; 5 received placebo; per-sample allocation not given. The study sampled participants on day 63 after the first vaccine or placebo injection. Assay used: immunoSEQ multiplex PCR; TCRdb lists only in-frame clones, some missing. The sample holds over 300,000 clones, 83% seen once. The source was peripheral blood, collected in a trial of Ad26.COV2.S vaccine versus placebo. These receptors came from a person between 18 and 60 years old who received the Ad26.COV2.S COVID-19 vaccine or a placebo.

In its sample, this clone was seen a few times. The rearrangement uses TRBV6-2 or TRBV6-3 and TRBJ2-1; D gene uncertain. The CDR3 is 16 residues long. CDR1 is MNHEY, CDR2 SVGEGT, per germline. Deletions cut 4 bases from V and 1 base from J, with 14 bases between. The CDR3 region has the DNA TGTGCCAGCAGTTCTCCGATGGCGGTGTCCTACAATGAGCAGTTCTTC. This sequence encodes CASSSPMAVSYNEQFF.

This clone has only one observation. The CDR3 spells CASSLGVSAKNIQYF. CDR3 nucleotide sequence: TGCGCCAGCAGCTTAGGCGTATCAGCCAAAAACATTCAGTACTTC. The genes are TRBV5-1 and TRBJ2-4; D unresolved. Germline values: CDR1 SGHRS, CDR2 YFSETQ. Trimming stripped 2 bases from V and 0 bases from J, with 9 bases between. The CDR3 contains 15 residues.

CDR3 region: CASSTQGGAKNIQYF. CDR3 coding DNA: TGTGCCAGCAGCACCCAGGGAGGAGCCAAAAACATTCAGTACTTC. The V and J genes are TRBV9 and TRBJ2-4, with a tentative D call TRBD2 (6 bases). Trimming took off 4 bases at V and 0 bases at J, with 11 bases between the two ends. The CDR3 loop spans 15 amino acids. The V gene's germline CDR1 is SGDLS and CDR2 YYNGEE.

The V call is TRBV5-1, the J call TRBJ2-7; no reliable D call. The V and J ends lost 0 bases and 0 bases respectively, with 10 bases between them. The CDR3 runs 15 residues. Germline CDR1 reads SGHRS; CDR2 reads YFSETQ. The CDR3 sequence is CASSLGILSSYEQYF. For the CDR3, the DNA is TGCGCCAGCAGCTTGGGGATTTTGAGCTCCTACGAGCAGTACTTC.

This chain connects TRBV18 to TRBJ1-3; D is unresolved. The CDR3 spans 13 residues. Germline CDR1 and CDR2: KGHSH and LQKENI. The ends were cut back, 3 bases at V and 2 bases at J, with 5 bases in the middle. The CDR3, as DNA: TGTGCCAGCTCACCCAGAGCTGGAAACACCATATATTTT. It codes for CASSPRAGNTIYF.

The V call is TRBV7-9, the J call TRBJ1-1; no definite D call. V was shortened by 1 base and J by 11 bases, with 14 bases between the two germline ends. CDR3 length: 13 residues. Looked up from germline, CDR1 is SEHNR and CDR2 is FQNEAQ (reference sequence). CDR3 protein: CASSLVLGRDAFF. Written as DNA, the CDR3 is TGTGCCAGCAGCTTAGTGTTGGGTAGGGATGCTTTCTTT.

This rearrangement joins TRBV5-1 to TRBJ2-3, with 9 bases fitting TRBD1. The CDR3 loop spans 14 amino acids. Trimming took 4 bases from V and 5 from J; bases not matched to a gene: 5. CDR1 and CDR2 from the germline V gene are SGHRS and YFSETQ. CDR3 DNA sequence: TGCGCCAGCAGCATGGGACAGGGAGGAGATACGCAGTATTTT. As protein: CASSMGQGGDTQYF.